The 10 T cell receptor beta chains below all came from one sample that was sequenced in a study of blood T cell repertoires in COVID-19. Profiling relied on immunoSEQ multiplex PCR, and the TCRdb table lists in-frame clones only, not all of them. Among around 150,000 clones listed, roughly 80% were seen once. Specimen: peripheral blood. Receptors originate from a woman aged 50 to 60 with active or convalescent COVID-19.

This clone was found a few times. V usage is TRBV27 and J usage is TRBJ1-2; a weak D match, TRBD1 (5 bases). Looked up from germline, CDR1 is MNHEY and CDR2 is SMNVEV (reference sequence). The CDR3 sequence is 16 residues long. V shed 3 bases and J shed 4 bases, with 18 bases lying between them. The CDR3 nucleotides are TGTGCCAGCAGTTTTTCCGGGGCGGCGGGAGGCTATGGCTACACCTTC. Translation: CASSFSGAAGGYGYTF.

There are a few counts of this clone. This chain connects TRBV27 to TRBJ1-4, with 7 bases lining up with TRBD1. The CDR3 runs 14 residues. V lost 5 bases and J lost 8; bases outside the gene matches: 8. Per germline, CDR1 MNHEY and CDR2 SMNVEV (reference sequence). CDR3 nucleotides: TGTGCCAGCAGTAGGGGACAGTTCGGCGAAAAACTGTTTTTT. Protein: CASSRGQFGEKLFF.

The chain is built from TRBV3-1 (or the pseudogene TRBV3-2) and TRBJ2-3; TRBD2 matches 14 bases. V shed 4 bases, J shed 5 bases, and the junction held 8 bases outside the gene matches. This CDR3 is 17 amino acids long. Per the germline V gene, CDR1 is LGHDT and CDR2 is YNNKEL (reference sequence). CDR3 bases: TGTGCCAGCAGCCGAAAGGTGACTAGCGGGAGGGTAGATACGCAGTATTTT. Translating gives CASSRKVTSGRVDTQYF.

J is TRBJ1-6 and V is TRBV18, with 7 bases that match TRBD1. Germline V gene sequence: CDR1 KGHSH, CDR2 LQKENI. Trimming removed 2 bases from V and 3 bases from J; junction bases left unmatched: 4. The CDR3 extends over 16 amino acids. The CDR3 DNA is TGTGCCAGCTCACCAGGGACAGCGAGCTATAATTCACCCCTCCACTTT. The encoded protein is CASSPGTASYNSPLHF.

The genes are TRBV7-2 and TRBJ2-5; D is possibly TRBD1 (6 bases). The CDR3 is 13 residues long. Trimming took 6 bases from V and 1 from J, leaving 9 bases between them. Germline V gives CDR1 SGHTA, CDR2 FQGNSA. The CDR3 nucleotides read TGTGCCAGCAGTCGGACAGTCCAAGAGACCCAGTACTTC. Its protein product is CASSRTVQETQYF.

The CDR3 sequence is CSALTGGSAGYTF. DNA of the CDR3: TGCAGCGCTTTGACAGGGGGTAGTGCGGGCTACACCTTC. The chain recombines TRBV29-1 with TRBJ1-2; 9 positions agree with TRBD1. Germline loops: CDR1 SQVTM, CDR2 ANQGSEA. The CDR3 has 13 amino acids. J gave up 8 bases and V 7 bases, and 11 bases lay outside the gene matches.

This chain uses TRBV19 with TRBJ1-5, with D unresolved. The germline gives CDR1 LNHDA, CDR2 SQIVND (reference sequence). Trimming shortened V by 1 base and J by 6 bases, and 13 bases separated the two germline ends. CDR3 length equals 15 residues. Here the CDR3 reads CASSIVWGEGQPQHF. The CDR3 DNA is TGTGCCAGTAGTATAGTATGGGGAGAGGGTCAGCCCCAGCATTTT.

J is TRBJ1-2 and V is TRBV11-2, with 7 bases identical to TRBD1. V was pared by 1 base and J by 0 bases, with 2 bases of the junction left unmatched. Germline CDR1 is SGHAT and CDR2 is FQNNGV. CDR3 size: 15 residues. CDR3 DNA sequence: TGTGCCAGCAGCTTAGTGGGGACAGCTAACTATGGCTACACCTTC. This sequence encodes CASSLVGTANYGYTF. Supplemented by reference TRBV11-2 and TRBJ1-2, the full variable domain reads EAGVAQSPRYKIIEKRQSVAFWCNPISGHATLYWYQQILGQGPKLLIQFQNNGVVDDSQLPKDRFSAERLKGVDSTLKIQPAKLEDSAVYLCASSLVGTANYGYTFGSGTRLTVV.

This chain uses TRBV19 with TRBJ2-3, with D possibly being TRBD1 (8 bases). The CDR3 consists of 15 residues. Trimming took off 5 bases at V and 4 bases at J, with 16 bases between the two ends. Germline V lookup: CDR1 LNHDA, CDR2 SQIVND (reference sequence). The CDR3 loop is CASSAGAGGADTQYF. The CDR3 DNA is TGTGCCAGTAGTGCGGGGGCAGGGGGCGCAGATACGCAGTATTTT.

This clone was observed once. V gene TRBV19 combines with J gene TRBJ2-7; D not certain. Trimming left V 5 bases short and J 0 bases short, with 8 bases between. Germline V gene sequence: CDR1 LNHDA, CDR2 SQIVND (reference sequence). This CDR3 is built from 13 residues. The CDR3 protein is CASSPPGSYEQYF. The CDR3 region has the DNA TGTGCCAGTAGTCCGCCGGGCTCCTACGAGCAGTACTTC.